Given below is one T cell receptor beta chain in context. This specimen belongs to a study of shared clonotypes between healthy human individuals. As for the study in general: A couple of female and a few male donors aged 18 to 49 were enrolled.

Cells designated naive CD8 were CD45RO-negative and were positively selected for CCR7, with terminally differentiated effector memory CD45RA+ cells excluded. Donors, without exception, were Caucasian adults residing in Nashville, Tennessee. V gave up 3 bases and J gave up 2 bases, with 17 bases separating them. CDR1 is SGDLS, CDR2 YYNGEE, per germline. CDR3 length equals 16 residues. Libraries were prepared by immunoSEQ multiplex PCR; TCRdb keeps only in-frame clonotypes and omits some of them. In the table there are about 1,900,000 clones, about 95% of which are singletons. This TCR was recovered from a young man in good health. What was sequenced was naive CD8+ T cells sorted from blood. The chain joins TRBV9 to TRBJ1-2, with TRBD1 as a possible D gene (5 bases). The CDR3 DNA follows: TGTGCCAGCAGCGCAAGAGCCCCGGGACCCAACTATGGCTACACCTTC. Residues: CASSARAPGPNYGYTF. Using reference TRBV9 and TRBJ1-2 for the parts outside the CDR3, the full variable domain is DSGVTQTPKHLITATGQRVTLRCSPRSGDLSVYWYQQSLDQGLQFLIQYYNGEERAKGNILERFSAQQFPDLHSELNLSSLELGDSALYFCASSARAPGPNYGYTFGSGTRLTVV.